Only a few counts were recorded for the clone carrying this T cell receptor beta chain. Every immunoSEQ plate was one replicate of a subset's evenly spread DNA. Original processing notes: Filtering differed since immunoSEQ provided only junctions, with no quality scores. Clones were read by immunoSEQ multiplex PCR, and TCRdb kept only the in-frame ones, dropping some. That table supplies the V and J calls and clone size; D and trimming were determined from the DNA. The table records about 1.1 million clones, 70% to 80% of them present only once. V shed 3 bases, J shed 10 bases, and the junction held 10 bases outside the gene matches. The CDR3 is 15 residues long. CDR1 is KGHSH and CDR2 is LQKENI in the germline V gene. These data are taken from a study of shared clonotypes between healthy human individuals. A CD45RA-negative memory subset and a CD45RA+ naive subset were separated from the CD4+ cells.

The gene calls are TRBV18 and TRBJ1-4; 8 bases are shared with TRBD1. Sequencing used memory CD4+ T cells from PBMCs. The subset was: CD45RA-negative fraction. The TCR comes from a man aged 18 to 30 in good health. Some clones in this sample may be carry-over from other donors' samples. The CDR3 DNA is TGTGCCAGCTCACCCGTTGGACAGGGCGAGGGAAAACTGTTTTTT. Translating gives CASSPVGQGEGKLFF.